The sequence of this TCR beta chain was determined in a study of blood T cell repertoires in COVID-19. Study as a whole: Sites in the United States, Italy and Spain provided acute and convalescent COVID-19 samples.

The CDR3 covers 13 residues. Looked up from germline, CDR1 is LNHDA and CDR2 is SQIVND (reference sequence). The ends were cut back, 4 bases at V and 3 bases at J, with 9 bases in the middle. This table comes from immunoSEQ multiplex PCR, and its TCRdb copy is limited to in-frame clones, with some not included. The table lists a few hundred thousand clones, approximately 81% of them singletons, with 3% to 4.5% in the top ten. V and J are TRBV19 and TRBJ1-1; D is unresolved. Sequenced input: peripheral blood. The TCR originated in a woman aged 80 or older with acute or convalescent COVID-19. CDR3 amino acids: CASSTTADTEAFF. CDR3 bases: TGTGCCAGTAGTACCACAGCGGACACTGAAGCTTTCTTT.